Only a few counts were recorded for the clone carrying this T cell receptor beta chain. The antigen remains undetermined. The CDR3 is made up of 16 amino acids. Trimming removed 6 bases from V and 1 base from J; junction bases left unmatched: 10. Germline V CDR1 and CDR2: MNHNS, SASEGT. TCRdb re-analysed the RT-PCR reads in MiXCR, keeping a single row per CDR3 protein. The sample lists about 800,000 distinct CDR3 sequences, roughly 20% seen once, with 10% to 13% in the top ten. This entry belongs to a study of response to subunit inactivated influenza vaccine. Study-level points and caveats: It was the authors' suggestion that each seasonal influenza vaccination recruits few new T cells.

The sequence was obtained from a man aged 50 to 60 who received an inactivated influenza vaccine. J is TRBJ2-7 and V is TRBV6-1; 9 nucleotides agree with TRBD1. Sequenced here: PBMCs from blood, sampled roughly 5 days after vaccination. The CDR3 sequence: CASSLRDREISYEQYF. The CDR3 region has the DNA TGTGCCAGCAGCCTCCGGGACAGGGAGATATCCTACGAGCAGTACTTC.